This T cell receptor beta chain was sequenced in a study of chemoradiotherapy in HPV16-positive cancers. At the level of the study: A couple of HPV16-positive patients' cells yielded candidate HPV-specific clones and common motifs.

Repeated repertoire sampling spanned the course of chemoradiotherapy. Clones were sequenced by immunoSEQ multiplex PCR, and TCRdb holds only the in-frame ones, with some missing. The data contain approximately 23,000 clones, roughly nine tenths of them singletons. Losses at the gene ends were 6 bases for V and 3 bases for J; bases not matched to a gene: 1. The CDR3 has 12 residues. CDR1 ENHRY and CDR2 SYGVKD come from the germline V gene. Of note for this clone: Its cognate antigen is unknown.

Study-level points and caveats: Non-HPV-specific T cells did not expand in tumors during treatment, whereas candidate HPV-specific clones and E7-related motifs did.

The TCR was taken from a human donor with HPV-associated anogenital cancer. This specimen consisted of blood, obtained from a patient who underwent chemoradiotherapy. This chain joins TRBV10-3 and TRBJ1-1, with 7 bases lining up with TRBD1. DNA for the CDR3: TGTGCCATCAGCACAGGGGACACTGAAGCTTTCTTT. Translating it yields CAISTGDTEAFF.